This T cell receptor beta chain was found in a study of blood T cell repertoires in COVID-19. The overall study: Samples representing acute and convalescent COVID-19 were sourced from the United States, Italy and Spain.

The CDR3 totals 14 residues. Germline V gives CDR1 LGHDT, CDR2 YNNKEL (reference sequence). V gave up 4 bases and J gave up 6 bases; unmatched junction bases: 7. Study members were between about 18 and 95 years old and lived in some 22 US regions. Individuals in the exposed group had encountered a COVID-19 case within 2 weeks preceding study entry. The authors' processing: Amplifying reference gene primers gave estimates of nucleated cell counts. The method was immunoSEQ multiplex PCR; TCRdb's version includes in-frame clones alone and lacks a portion of them. The V and J calls and clone size were taken over from that table, and D and trimming were inferred from the DNA. The sample lists 200,000 or so clones; roughly 85% were seen once.

The TCR sequence derives from a woman aged 45-65 years who had been exposed to COVID-19. The V gene is TRBV3-1 (or the pseudogene TRBV3-2), the J gene TRBJ2-7, with 9 bases fitting TRBD1. The sequencing input was PBMCs or T cells enriched from blood (not recorded which). In DNA form, the CDR3 reads TGTGCCAGCAGCCCCAGGACAGGGGACGGCGAGCAGTACTTC. It encodes CASSPRTGDGEQYF.